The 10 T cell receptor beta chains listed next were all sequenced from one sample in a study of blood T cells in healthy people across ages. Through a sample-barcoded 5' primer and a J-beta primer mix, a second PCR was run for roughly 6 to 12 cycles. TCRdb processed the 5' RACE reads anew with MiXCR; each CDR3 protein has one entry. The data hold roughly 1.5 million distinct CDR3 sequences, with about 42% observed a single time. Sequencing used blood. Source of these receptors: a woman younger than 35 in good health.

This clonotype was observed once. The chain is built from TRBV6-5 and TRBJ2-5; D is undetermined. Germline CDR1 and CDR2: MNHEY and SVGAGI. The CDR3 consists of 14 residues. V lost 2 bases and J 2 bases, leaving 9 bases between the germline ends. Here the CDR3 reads CASSYTQRQETQYF. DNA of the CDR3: TGTGCCAGCAGTTACACACAACGTCAAGAGACCCAGTACTTC.

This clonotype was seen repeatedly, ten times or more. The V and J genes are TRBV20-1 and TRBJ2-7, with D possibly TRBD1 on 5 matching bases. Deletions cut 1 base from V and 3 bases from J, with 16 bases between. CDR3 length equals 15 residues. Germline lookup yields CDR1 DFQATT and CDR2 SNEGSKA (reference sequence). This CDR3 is CSARVVQGQFYEQYF. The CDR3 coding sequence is TGCAGTGCTAGAGTGGTTCAGGGCCAGTTCTACGAGCAGTACTTC.

CDR3 protein: CASTEGLESSEQYF. The CDR3, as DNA: TGTGCCAGCACCGAAGGACTAGAGAGTTCAGAGCAGTACTTC. This chain links TRBV2 with TRBJ2-7; 7 positions agree with TRBD2. With 7 bases clipped from V and 7 bases from J, the junction kept 13 bases outside the gene matches. The germline V gene encodes CDR1 SNHLY and CDR2 FYNNEI. The CDR3 has 14 amino acids.

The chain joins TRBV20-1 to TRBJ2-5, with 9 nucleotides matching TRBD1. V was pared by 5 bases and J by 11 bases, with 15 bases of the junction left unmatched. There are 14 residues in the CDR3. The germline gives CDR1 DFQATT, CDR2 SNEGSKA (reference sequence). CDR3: CSAGGQGSYNEQYF. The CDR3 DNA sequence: TGCAGTGCTGGCGGACAGGGGTCCTACAATGAGCAGTACTTC.

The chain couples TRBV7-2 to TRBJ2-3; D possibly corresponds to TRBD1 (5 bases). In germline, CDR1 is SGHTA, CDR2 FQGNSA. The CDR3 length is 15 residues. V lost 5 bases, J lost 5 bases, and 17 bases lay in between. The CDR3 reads CASSMTVQVGDTQYF. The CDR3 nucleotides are TGTGCCAGCAGCATGACAGTTCAGGTTGGAGATACGCAGTATTTT.

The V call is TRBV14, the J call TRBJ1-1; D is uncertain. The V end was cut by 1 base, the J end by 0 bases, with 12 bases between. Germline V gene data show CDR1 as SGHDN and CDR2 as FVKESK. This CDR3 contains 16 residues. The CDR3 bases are TGTGCCAGCAGCCAAGGGACTGAAGTTCTGAACACTGAAGCTTTCTTT. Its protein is CASSQGTEVLNTEAFF.

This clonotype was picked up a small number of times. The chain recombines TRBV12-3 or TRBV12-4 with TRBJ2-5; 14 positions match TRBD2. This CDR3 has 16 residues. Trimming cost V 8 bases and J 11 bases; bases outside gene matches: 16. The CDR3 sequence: CASLGLAGVSFNEQYF. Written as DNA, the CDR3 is TGTGCCAGCCTGGGACTAGCGGGGGTCTCCTTCAATGAGCAGTACTTC.

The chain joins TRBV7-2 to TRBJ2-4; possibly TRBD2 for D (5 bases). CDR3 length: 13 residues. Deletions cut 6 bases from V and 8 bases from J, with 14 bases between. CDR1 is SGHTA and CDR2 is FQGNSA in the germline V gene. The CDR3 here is CASSSGLSDIQYF. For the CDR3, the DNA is TGTGCCAGCAGTTCGGGATTATCGGACATTCAGTACTTC.

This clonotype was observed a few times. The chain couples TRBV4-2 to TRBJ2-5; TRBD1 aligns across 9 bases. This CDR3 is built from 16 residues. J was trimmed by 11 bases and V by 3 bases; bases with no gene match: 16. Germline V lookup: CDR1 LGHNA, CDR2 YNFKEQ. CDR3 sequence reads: CASSQEPGQGVFEQYF. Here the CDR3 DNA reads TGTGCCAGCAGCCAGGAACCGGGACAGGGAGTGTTTGAGCAGTACTTC.

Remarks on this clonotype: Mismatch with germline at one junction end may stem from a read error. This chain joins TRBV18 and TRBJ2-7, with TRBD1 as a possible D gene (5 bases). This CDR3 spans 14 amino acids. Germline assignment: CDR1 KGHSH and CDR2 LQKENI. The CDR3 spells CAGSFRQSPYEQYF. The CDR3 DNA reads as TGTGCCGGCTCATTCAGACAGAGTCCCTACGAGCAGTACTTC.